The sequence of this T cell receptor (beta chain) was determined in a study of post-analysis software for immune sequencing data. Study-level results: In patients, a few TRBV segments were more frequent than in controls, with TRBV5-6, TRBV5-1 and TRBV20-1 among them. Those with multiple sclerosis, the patient group, showed significantly lower normalized Chao1 diversity than controls. Samples prepared in the same batch strongly co-clustered by F measure.

Unique molecular identifiers had been added to the TCR beta cDNA libraries. Starting from approximately 1 to 10 million T cells, the study yielded hundreds of thousands of cDNA molecules. Via MiXCR, TCRdb re-called the PCR reads, giving one row per CDR3 protein. The sample contains 450,000 to 650,000 distinct CDR3 sequences, 44% of which appear only once. Note on this clonotype: The antigen is unknown.

The CDR3 covers 16 residues. Trimming took 1 base from V and 2 from J; bases not matched to a gene: 6. The sample consisted of blood. This chain joins TRBV12-3 or TRBV12-4 and TRBJ2-5; 8 nucleotides line up with TRBD2. The sequence was obtained from a girl between 10 and 17 years old with multiple sclerosis. The CDR3 region is CASSLEAGEPQETQYF. The CDR3 DNA follows: TGTGCCAGCAGTTTAGAAGCGGGAGAGCCTCAAGAGACCCAGTACTTC.